This entry describes one T cell receptor (beta chain). This sample is drawn from a study of blood T cell repertoires in COVID-19. The CDR3 has 15 residues. Germline V lookup: CDR1 LGHNT, CDR2 FRNRAP. V was pared by 3 bases and J by 6 bases, with 16 bases between. Clones were sequenced by immunoSEQ multiplex PCR, and TCRdb holds only the in-frame ones, with some missing. This table holds 120,000 or so clones, approximately 85% found once. This sequence joins TRBV12-5 and TRBJ2-3, with no clear D. The sample taken for sequencing was peripheral blood. The source of this sequence is a man aged 30 to 39 with COVID-19, enrolled during active disease. CDR3 region: CASGFMERPDDTQYF. CDR3 bases: TGTGCTAGTGGTTTCATGGAGAGGCCTGATGATACGCAGTATTTT.